This T cell receptor beta chain was recorded in a study of OX40 agonist ivuxolimab in advanced cancers. The CDR3 runs 16 residues. The V end lost 0 bases, the J end lost 0 bases, and 10 bases lay between the germline ends. The germline gives CDR1 SGHNT, CDR2 YYREEE (reference sequence). Generated by immunoSEQ multiplex PCR, the TCRdb table keeps only in-frame clones and is missing some. Altogether some 58,000 clones are present, approximately 81% being singletons, with the ten largest covering roughly 2.1%. This clone was recorded once. The J gene is TRBJ1-3, the V gene TRBV5-4, with D uncertain. This TCR derives from an adult with an advanced solid tumor such as melanoma, head and neck, liver or kidney cancer. The sample consisted of CD4+ or CD8+ T cells sorted from blood, taken in a trial of the OX40 agonist ivuxolimab. CDR3 in amino acids: CASSLVTASSGNTIYF. The CDR3 coding sequence is TGTGCCAGCAGCTTGGTAACCGCGAGCTCTGGAAACACCATATATTTT.